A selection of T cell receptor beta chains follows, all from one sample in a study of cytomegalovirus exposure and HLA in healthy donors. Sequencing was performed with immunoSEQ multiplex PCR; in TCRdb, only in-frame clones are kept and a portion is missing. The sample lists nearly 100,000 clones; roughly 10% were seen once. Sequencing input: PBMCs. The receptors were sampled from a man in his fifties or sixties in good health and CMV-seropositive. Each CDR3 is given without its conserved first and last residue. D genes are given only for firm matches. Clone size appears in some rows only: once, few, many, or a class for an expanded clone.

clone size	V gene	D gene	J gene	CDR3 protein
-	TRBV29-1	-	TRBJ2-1	SVGGDEQF
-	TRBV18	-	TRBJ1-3	ASSPDSSGNTIY
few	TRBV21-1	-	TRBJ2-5	ASSKSNRPKYQETQY
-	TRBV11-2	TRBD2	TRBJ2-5	ASSLAASGVETQY
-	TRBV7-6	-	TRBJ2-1	ASSPDAVEQF
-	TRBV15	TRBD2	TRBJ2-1	ATSRDREGRI
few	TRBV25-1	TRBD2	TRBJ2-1	ASSERLAGEYNEQF
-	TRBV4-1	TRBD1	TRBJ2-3	ASSSRTGGTDTQY
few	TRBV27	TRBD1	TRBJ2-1	ASTGTVKSSYNEQF
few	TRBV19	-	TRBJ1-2	ASSGQLFNYGYT
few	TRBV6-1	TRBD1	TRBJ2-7	ATYRDRGLEQY
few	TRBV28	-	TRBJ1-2	ASSLFPGDGYT